These 27 T cell receptor beta chains were all obtained from the same sample, sequenced in a study of shared clonotypes between healthy human individuals. TCRdb keeps only in-frame clones here, not all; method: immunoSEQ multiplex PCR. The sample lists 2,500,000 or so clones; 90% to 95% were seen once. Input material: naive CD4+ T cells from PBMCs. Subset indicated: CD45RA+ positively selected. The receptors come from a man between 18 and 35 years old in good health. Some clones in this sample may be carry-over from other donors' samples.

V and J are TRBV18 and TRBJ2-7, with TRBD1 matching 9 bases. Germline CDR1 is KGHSH and CDR2 is LQKENI. J lost 6 bases, V lost 3 bases, and 12 bases had no gene match. This CDR3 region has 16 residues. In DNA form, the CDR3 reads TGTGCCAGCTCACCCCAACAGGGGGCGAACAAGCGCGAGCAGTACTTC. It translates to CASSPQQGANKREQYF.

This rearrangement joins TRBV19 to TRBJ1-1; no firm D call. The CDR3 consists of 17 residues. The germline CDR1 and CDR2 sequences are LNHDA and SQIVND (reference sequence). The ends were cut back, 7 bases at V and 6 bases at J, with 27 bases in the middle. This CDR3 is CASIEEGGIYWVPEAFF. The CDR3 region has the DNA TGTGCCAGTATAGAAGAGGGTGGGATATATTGGGTCCCTGAAGCTTTCTTT.

The chain joins TRBV7-3 to TRBJ2-1; 9 bases line up with TRBD2. This CDR3 is 15 amino acids long. The J segment lost 4 bases and the V segment lost 5 bases, leaving 6 bases of the junction unmatched. Germline loops: CDR1 SGHTA, CDR2 FQGTGA. CDR3 in amino acids: CASSPRSGRYNEQFF. For the CDR3, the DNA is TGTGCCAGCAGCCCCCGAAGCGGGAGGTACAATGAGCAGTTCTTC.

The CDR3 loop reads CASSGQTSTDTQYF. CDR3 nucleotides: TGCGCCAGCAGTGGACAGACTAGCACAGATACGCAGTATTTT. The genes are TRBV10-1 and TRBJ2-3; D possibly corresponds to TRBD1 (5 bases). This CDR3 is 14 amino acids long. Trimming took 4 bases from V and 0 from J, leaving 8 bases between them. Germline CDR1 is WNHNN and CDR2 is SYGVQD (reference sequence).

The chain couples TRBV2 to TRBJ1-2; 8 bases agree with TRBD1. CDR3 length: 15 residues. After removal of 7 bases from V and 3 bases from J, the junction contained 10 bases not matched to a gene. From germline, CDR1 is SNHLY and CDR2 FYNNEI. The CDR3 loop reads CASTRNPGGDYGYTF. CDR3 DNA sequence: TGTGCCAGCACTCGAAACCCAGGGGGCGACTATGGCTACACCTTC.

J is TRBJ2-1 and V is TRBV7-2; 10 nucleotides match TRBD2. After removal of 5 bases from V and 0 bases from J, the junction contained 7 bases not matched to a gene. Germline V gene sequence: CDR1 SGHTA, CDR2 FQGNSA. CDR3 length equals 17 residues. CDR3 region: CASSSRLAGYSYNEQFF. The CDR3 bases are TGTGCCAGCAGCAGCCGACTAGCGGGCTACTCCTACAATGAGCAGTTCTTC.

The V call is TRBV25-1, the J call TRBJ2-1; 7 nucleotides line up with TRBD1. J gave up 8 bases and V 3 bases, and 16 bases lay outside the gene matches. Germline CDR1 MGHDK, CDR2 SYGVNS. This CDR3 has 17 residues. CDR3 coding DNA: TGTGCCAGCAGTGAGACCTTCGGCAGGGGGTCAGGCGATGAGCAGTTCTTC. Residues: CASSETFGRGSGDEQFF.

The chain joins TRBV5-1 to TRBJ2-3, with TRBD2 matching 7 bases. Trimming took 5 bases from V and 3 from J; bases not matched to a gene: 12. This CDR3 contains 16 residues. Germline V CDR1 and CDR2: SGHRS, YFSETQ. CDR3 loop: CASRVPGRQRTDTQYF. DNA of the CDR3: TGCGCCAGCAGAGTCCCCGGGAGGCAACGGACAGATACGCAGTATTTT.

V is TRBV9 and J is TRBJ2-4; 10 bases match TRBD1. From germline, CDR1 is SGDLS and CDR2 YYNGEE. The J segment lost 3 bases and the V segment lost 4 bases, leaving 7 bases of the junction unmatched. CDR3 length: 16 residues. CDR3 region: CASSPTGGGGKNIQYF. CDR3 coding DNA: TGTGCCAGCAGCCCGACAGGGGGCGGCGGCAAAAACATTCAGTACTTC.

The chain combines TRBV5-6 with TRBJ1-3, with TRBD1 identical over 12 bases. After removal of 4 bases from V and 4 bases from J, the junction contained 12 bases not matched to a gene. CDR1 is SGHDT, CDR2 YYEEEE, per germline. The CDR3 covers 18 residues. The CDR3, as DNA: TGTGCCAGCAGCCAATACTCGGGACAGGGGGCATTCGGAAACACCATATATTTT. This gives the protein CASSQYSGQGAFGNTIYF. Full variable domain (outside the CDR3, taken from reference TRBV5-6 and TRBJ1-3): DAGVTQSPTHLIKTRGQQVTLRCSPKSGHDTVSWYQQALGQGPQFIFQYYEEEERQRGNFPDRFSGHQFPNYSSELNVNALLLGDSALYLCASSQYSGQGAFGNTIYFGEGSWLTVV.

The chain links TRBV19 to TRBJ1-2; D gene ambiguous. The V end was cut by 5 bases, the J end by 4 bases, with 20 bases between. The CDR3 sequence is 16 residues long. The germline V gene encodes CDR1 LNHDA and CDR2 SQIVND (reference sequence). DNA for the CDR3: TGTGCCAGTAGTCCCGTCGGAGGCCATATACCCTATGGCTACACCTTC. Protein product: CASSPVGGHIPYGYTF.

V gene TRBV10-3 combines with J gene TRBJ1-5; TRBD1 agrees at 9 bases. This CDR3 region has 14 residues. Germline V CDR1 and CDR2: ENHRY, SYGVKD. Losses at the gene ends were 3 bases for V and 6 bases for J; bases not matched to a gene: 3. In DNA, the CDR3 is TGTGCCATCAGTGAAGACAGGGGGGGTCAGCCCCAGCATTTT. Its translation: CAISEDRGGQPQHF.

The CDR3 nucleotides are TGTGCCAGCAGTTTATCCTACCGGGGCATCCAAGAGACCCAGTACTTC. This codes for CASSLSYRGIQETQYF. V is TRBV28 and J is TRBJ2-5; D possibly matches TRBD1 or TRBD2 (5 bases each). The CDR3 length is 16 residues. Germline V CDR1 and CDR2: MDHEN, SYDVKM. The V end lost 1 base, the J end lost 1 base, and 13 bases lay between the germline ends.

This clone was seen a single time. The chain carries TRBV6-5 and TRBJ2-7, with TRBD1 matching 7 bases. CDR1 and CDR2 from the germline V gene are MNHEY and SVGAGI. With V trimmed by 6 bases and J by 5 bases, 4 bases remained unmatched. CDR3 length equals 12 residues. The CDR3 bases are TGTGCCAGCAGCGCAGACAGGGACGAGCAGTACTTC. Protein: CASSADRDEQYF.

The sample holds a few counts of this clone. The V call is TRBV9, the J call TRBJ1-1; maybe TRBD1 (5 bases). The germline V gene has CDR1 SGDLS and CDR2 YYNGEE. The V end lost 2 bases, the J end lost 1 base, and 9 bases lay between the germline ends. The CDR3 contains 14 residues. DNA of the CDR3: TGTGCCAGCAGCGTTGACAGCTCGAACACTGAAGCTTTCTTT. As protein: CASSVDSSNTEAFF.

The chain employs TRBV7-2 and TRBJ1-5; D uncertain. Between the trimmed V and J ends, which lost 5 bases and 0 bases, there was a span of 20 bases. Germline lookup yields CDR1 SGHTA and CDR2 FQGNSA. This CDR3 has 18 amino acids. The CDR3 loop is CASSPDGPTLYSNQPQHF. The CDR3 DNA reads as TGTGCCAGCAGCCCTGACGGTCCGACACTTTATAGCAATCAGCCCCAGCATTTT.

The chain is built from TRBV9 and TRBJ2-1; 9 positions match TRBD2. The V gene's germline CDR1 is SGDLS and CDR2 YYNGEE. J lost 10 bases, V lost 4 bases, and 18 bases had no gene match. The CDR3 extends over 17 amino acids. The CDR3 DNA reads as TGTGCCAGCAGCACCCCCCGTAGCGGGAGTAAGGCGGGCGAGCAGTTCTTC. Translation gives CASSTPRSGSKAGEQFF. Full variable domain (rest looked up from reference TRBV9 and TRBJ2-1): DSGVTQTPKHLITATGQRVTLRCSPRSGDLSVYWYQQSLDQGLQFLIQYYNGEERAKGNILERFSAQQFPDLHSELNLSSLELGDSALYFCASSTPRSGSKAGEQFFGPGTRLTVL.

Remarks on this clone: Other DNA sequences in the same sample also yield this CDR3. The chain employs TRBV5-4 and TRBJ2-3; 12 bases agree with TRBD2. The V gene's germline CDR1 is SGHNT and CDR2 YYREEE (reference sequence). The J segment lost 1 base and the V segment lost 2 bases, leaving 2 bases of the junction unmatched. The CDR3 totals 16 residues. DNA of the CDR3: TGTGCCAGCAGCTTAAGACTAGCGGGAGGCACAGATACGCAGTATTTT. Protein product: CASSLRLAGGTDTQYF.

The gene calls are TRBV7-2 and TRBJ1-1; D is uncertain. This CDR3 comprises 13 residues. Trimming took 2 bases from V and 3 from J, leaving 7 bases between them. The germline V gene has CDR1 SGHTA and CDR2 FQGNSA. For the CDR3, the DNA is TGTGCCAGCAGCTTACTGGGTTACACTGAAGCTTTCTTT. It encodes CASSLLGYTEAFF. The full variable domain, in which reference TRBV7-2 and TRBJ1-1 provide the parts outside the CDR3, is GAGVSQSPSNKVTEKGKDVELRCDPISGHTALYWYRQSLGQGLEFLIYFQGNSAPDKSGLPSDRFSAERTGGSVSTLTIQRTQQEDSAVYLCASSLLGYTEAFFGQGTRLTVV.

CDR3 nucleotide sequence: TGTGCCATCACGCCAACTTCTGGGGCCAACGTCCTGACTTTC. The encoded protein is CAITPTSGANVLTF. The V and J genes are TRBV28 and TRBJ2-6; no reliable D call. V lost 10 bases and J lost 1, with 11 bases in between. Looked up from germline, CDR1 is MDHEN and CDR2 is SYDVKM. The CDR3 extends over 14 amino acids.

The chain links TRBV30 to TRBJ1-1; D gene ambiguous. V lost 0 bases to trimming and J lost 4 bases, with 9 bases between them. Germline CDR1 and CDR2: GTSNPN and SVGIG (reference sequence). The length of the CDR3 is 13 residues. CDR3 residues: CAWSVRDLTEAFF. Written as DNA, the CDR3 is TGTGCCTGGAGTGTTCGGGATCTCACTGAAGCTTTCTTT.

This clone was recorded only once. This rearrangement joins TRBV23-1 to TRBJ1-3; 11 bases map to TRBD1. TRBV23-1 qualifies as an ORF whose function is uncertain. There are 17 residues in the CDR3. With 4 bases clipped from V and 3 bases from J, the junction kept 8 bases outside the gene matches. The CDR3 loop is CASSLNRGTGGGNTIYF. For the CDR3, the DNA is TGCGCCAGCAGTCTAAACCGTGGGACAGGGGGTGGAAACACCATATATTTT.

The chain couples TRBV5-1 to TRBJ2-1; D call uncertain. The CDR3 extends over 15 amino acids. The V end lost 0 bases, the J end lost 6 bases, and 13 bases lay between the germline ends. Germline CDR1 SGHRS, CDR2 YFSETQ. The CDR3 coding sequence is TGCGCCAGCAGCTTGGGGGGTGAACCATTCAATGAGCAGTTCTTC. This sequence encodes CASSLGGEPFNEQFF.

This clone was detected once. The chain recombines TRBV28 with TRBJ1-2, with TRBD1 matching 7 bases. Unmatched junction bases numbered 2, after V lost 3 bases and J lost 7 bases. Germline CDR1 reads MDHEN; CDR2 reads SYDVKM. The CDR3 is 12 residues long. The CDR3 DNA reads as TGTGCCAGCAGTTTCACAGGGGTTGGCTACACCTTC. Its translation is CASSFTGVGYTF.

The chain carries TRBV6-6 and TRBJ2-3; no firm D call. V lost 6 bases, J lost 1 base, and 5 bases lay in between. The V gene's germline CDR1 is MNHNY and CDR2 SVGAGI (reference sequence). This CDR3 is 12 amino acids long. CDR3 DNA: TGTGCCAGCAGCGGACGCACAGATACGCAGTATTTT. This sequence encodes CASSGRTDTQYF.

The rearrangement uses TRBV5-8 and TRBJ2-5, with a weak D call TRBD1 (5 bases). The CDR3 has 13 residues. V dropped 1 base and J dropped 2 bases, with 6 bases sitting between them. Germline V CDR1 and CDR2: SGHTS, YDEGEE. The CDR3 loop is CASSLYRQETQYF. The CDR3 nucleotides are TGTGCCAGCAGCTTGTACAGGCAAGAGACCCAGTACTTC. Filled out from reference TRBV5-8 and TRBJ2-5, the complete variable domain reads EAGVTQSPTHLIKTRGQQATLRCSPISGHTSVYWYQQALGLGLQFLLWYDEGEERNRGNFPPRFSGRQFPNYSSELNVNALELEDSALYLCASSLYRQETQYFGPGTRLLVL.

The chain joins TRBV18 to TRBJ1-2; 10 bases fit TRBD1. The CDR3 loop spans 19 amino acids. Germline CDR1 KGHSH, CDR2 LQKENI. Trimming cost V 3 bases and J 4 bases; bases outside gene matches: 17. The CDR3 DNA is TGTGCCAGCTCACCGGGACTTCTTGCCCGCAGGGACAGGGGCTATGGCTACACCTTC. Its translation: CASSPGLLARRDRGYGYTF. Full variable domain (remainder filled in from reference TRBV18 and TRBJ1-2): NAGVMQNPRHLVRRRGQEARLRCSPMKGHSHVYWYRQLPEEGLKFMVYLQKENIIDESGMPKERFSAEFPKEGPSILRIQQVVRGDSAAYFCASSPGLLARRDRGYGYTFGSGTRLTVV.